The 10 T cell receptor beta chains in this list originate from one sample, sequenced in a study of cytomegalovirus exposure and HLA in healthy donors (dated by TCRdb to about 2017). Libraries were built with the immunoSEQ multiplex PCR assay. For the multiplex PCR, a mixture combining 60 forward primers for TCR Vbeta segments and 13 reverse primers for TCR Jbeta segments was used. TCRdb carries this immuneACCESS record with in-frame sequences only. Its versions omit some clonotypes, under half of them owing to an unresolved V gene in the studies checked, with the rest unexplained. The sample data list 85,000 to 100,000 clones, and about 90% of these were observed just once. 2.3% of the sample comes from the top ten. The sample consisted of PBMCs. These receptors were obtained from a man aged 18 to 35 in good health and CMV-seronegative.

The gene calls are TRBV13 and TRBJ2-1; 9 bases agree with TRBD2. The length of the CDR3 is 16 residues. After removal of 3 bases from V and 9 bases from J, the junction contained 12 bases not matched to a gene. Germline V gene sequence: CDR1 PRHDT, CDR2 FYEKMQ (reference sequence). CDR3 protein: CASSLSLAGFTGEQFF. The CDR3 DNA follows: TGTGCCAGCAGCTTGAGCCTAGCGGGATTTACGGGTGAGCAGTTCTTC.

In the case of this clone: A junction boundary mismatches the germline segment, possibly from a read error. CDR3: CASSFLTSGASHF. The DNA for the CDR3 is TGTGCCAGCAGCTTTTTGACTAGCGGGGCTTCTCACTTC. The chain links TRBV7-2 to TRBJ2-5, with 11 nucleotides matching TRBD2. This CDR3 has 13 residues. The germline V gene encodes CDR1 SGHTA and CDR2 FQGNSA.

V and J are TRBV7-2 and TRBJ2-7; D unresolved. The CDR3 length is 16 residues. The germline gives CDR1 SGHTA, CDR2 FQGNSA. V was shortened by 5 bases and J by 0 bases, with 17 bases between the two germline ends. The CDR3 DNA follows: TGTGCCAGCAGCCCAATCGGTATCCGGGTCTCCTACGAGCAGTACTTC. This gives the protein CASSPIGIRVSYEQYF. Full variable domain (remainder filled in from reference TRBV7-2 and TRBJ2-7): GAGVSQSPSNKVTEKGKDVELRCDPISGHTALYWYRQSLGQGLEFLIYFQGNSAPDKSGLPSDRFSAERTGGSVSTLTIQRTQQEDSAVYLCASSPIGIRVSYEQYFGPGTRLTVT.

J is TRBJ1-6 and V is TRBV7-3; D gene uncertain. CDR3 length: 15 residues. From germline, CDR1 is SGHTA and CDR2 FQGTGA. Trimming removed 1 base from V and 9 bases from J, with 13 bases in between. The CDR3 nucleotides read TGTGCCAGCAGCTTAAATGGAGACCCCTCTTCACCCCTCCACTTT. Its protein is CASSLNGDPSSPLHF.

The chain combines TRBV9 with TRBJ2-7; TRBD2 is a possible D gene (5 bases). Trimming pared 3 bases from V and 0 bases from J, leaving 10 bases between. This CDR3 comprises 14 residues. In germline, CDR1 is SGDLS, CDR2 YYNGEE. The CDR3 loop is CASSAGLHSYEQYF. The CDR3 DNA reads as TGTGCCAGCAGCGCCGGACTCCACTCCTACGAGCAGTACTTC.

Only one count was recorded for this clone. The chain recombines TRBV6-6 with TRBJ1-2; tentatively, D is TRBD1 (5 bases). The CDR3 consists of 13 residues. V dropped 6 bases and J dropped 7 bases, with 15 bases sitting between them. In germline, CDR1 is MNHNY, CDR2 SVGAGI (reference sequence). The CDR3 DNA sequence: TGTGCCAGCAGCCTCATCGGGGGAGGTGGCTACACCTTC. Amino acid sequence: CASSLIGGGGYTF.

The chain uses TRBV28 and TRBJ2-4; 7 nucleotides agree with TRBD2. V gave up 5 bases and J gave up 3 bases; unmatched junction bases: 7. The germline CDR1 and CDR2 sequences are MDHEN and SYDVKM. This CDR3 spans 15 amino acids. The CDR3: CASSPQLAFKNIQYF. For the CDR3, the DNA is TGTGCCAGCAGTCCGCAACTAGCGTTCAAAAACATTCAGTACTTC.

The chain carries TRBV5-6 and TRBJ2-3, with 9 bases fitting TRBD1. The CDR3 sequence is 16 residues long. The junction had 13 bases not matched to a gene; V was cut back by 4 bases and J by 7 bases. Germline V lookup: CDR1 SGHDT, CDR2 YYEEEE. CDR3 DNA sequence: TGTGCCAGCAGCCCACCACTAGGGACAGGGAAGAATACGCAGTATTTT. This codes for CASSPPLGTGKNTQYF.

This chain connects TRBV18 to TRBJ2-7; 8 bases match TRBD2. The CDR3 runs to 16 residues. V lost 2 bases to trimming and J lost 4 bases; unmatched junction nucleotides: 10. CDR1 is KGHSH and CDR2 is LQKENI in the germline V gene. In DNA, the CDR3 is TGTGCCAGCTCACCAACCCAAGCGGGAGCGAGGTACGAGCAGTACTTC. Protein: CASSPTQAGARYEQYF.

This sequence joins TRBV19 and TRBJ1-1; 8 nucleotides line up with TRBD1. The CDR3 spans 16 residues. V shed 5 bases, J shed 1 base, and the junction held 9 bases outside the gene matches. Germline values: CDR1 LNHDA, CDR2 SQIVND (reference sequence). The CDR3: CASSGQGLPQNTEAFF. CDR3 nucleotide sequence: TGTGCCAGTAGTGGACAGGGACTCCCCCAGAACACTGAAGCTTTCTTT. Combining the CDR3 with reference TRBV19 and TRBJ1-1 gives the whole variable domain DGGITQSPKYLFRKEGQNVTLSCEQNLNHDAMYWYRQDPGQGLRLIYYSQIVNDFQKGDIAEGYSVSREKKESFPLTVTSAQKNPTAFYLCASSGQGLPQNTEAFFGQGTRLTVV.